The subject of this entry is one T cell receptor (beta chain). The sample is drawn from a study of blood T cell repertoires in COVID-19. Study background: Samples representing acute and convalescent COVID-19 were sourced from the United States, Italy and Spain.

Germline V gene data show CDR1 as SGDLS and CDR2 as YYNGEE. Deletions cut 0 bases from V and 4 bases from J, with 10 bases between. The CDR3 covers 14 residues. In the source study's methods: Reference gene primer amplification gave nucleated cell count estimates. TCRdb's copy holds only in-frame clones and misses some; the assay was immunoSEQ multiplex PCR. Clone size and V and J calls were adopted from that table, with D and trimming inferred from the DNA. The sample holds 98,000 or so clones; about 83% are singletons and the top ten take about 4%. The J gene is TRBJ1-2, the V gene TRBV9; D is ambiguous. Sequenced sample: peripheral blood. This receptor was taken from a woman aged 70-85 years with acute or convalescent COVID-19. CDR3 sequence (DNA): TGTGCCAGCAGCGTAGTCCCGACAAGCTATGGCTACACCTTC. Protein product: CASSVVPTSYGYTF.